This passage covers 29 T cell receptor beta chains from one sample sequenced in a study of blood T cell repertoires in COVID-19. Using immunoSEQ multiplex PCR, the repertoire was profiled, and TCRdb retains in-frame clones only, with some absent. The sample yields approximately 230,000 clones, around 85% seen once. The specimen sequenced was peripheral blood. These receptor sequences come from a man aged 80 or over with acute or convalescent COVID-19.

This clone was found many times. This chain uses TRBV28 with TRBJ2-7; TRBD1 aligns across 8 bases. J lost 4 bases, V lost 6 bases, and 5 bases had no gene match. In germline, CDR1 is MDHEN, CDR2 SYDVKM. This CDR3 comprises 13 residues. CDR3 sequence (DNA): TGTGCCAGCAGACGGACAGGGAGGTACGAGCAGTACTTC. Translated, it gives CASRRTGRYEQYF.

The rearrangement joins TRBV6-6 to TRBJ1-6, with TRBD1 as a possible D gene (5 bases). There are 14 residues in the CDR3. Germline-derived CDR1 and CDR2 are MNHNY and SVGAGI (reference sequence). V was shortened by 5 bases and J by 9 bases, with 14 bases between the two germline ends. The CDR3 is CASSVGQGGSPLHF. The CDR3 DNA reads TGTGCCAGCAGTGTTGGGCAGGGAGGTTCACCCCTCCACTTT.

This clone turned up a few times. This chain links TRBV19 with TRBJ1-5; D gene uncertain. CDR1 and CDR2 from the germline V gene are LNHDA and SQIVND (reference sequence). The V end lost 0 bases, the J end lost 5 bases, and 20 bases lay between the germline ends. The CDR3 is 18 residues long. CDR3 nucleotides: TGTGCCAGTAGTATAGAGGTTCTTTACGGTATTGAGCATCAGCCCCAGCATTTT. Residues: CASSIEVLYGIEHQPQHF.

The CDR3 here is CASSPDRDSSPLHF. The CDR3 coding sequence is TGTGCCAGCAGCCCAGACAGGGACAGTTCACCCCTCCACTTT. The chain has TRBV3-1 (or the pseudogene TRBV3-2) and TRBJ1-6; 7 nucleotides match TRBD1. After removal of 4 bases from V and 9 bases from J, the junction contained 6 bases not matched to a gene. The germline CDR1 and CDR2 sequences are LGHDT and YNNKEL (reference sequence). This CDR3 has 14 amino acids.

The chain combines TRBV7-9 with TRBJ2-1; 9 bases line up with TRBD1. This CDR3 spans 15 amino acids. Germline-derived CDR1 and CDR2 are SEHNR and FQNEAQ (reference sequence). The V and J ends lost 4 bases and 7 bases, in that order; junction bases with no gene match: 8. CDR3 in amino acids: CASSSRDRAVNEQFF. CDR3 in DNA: TGTGCCAGCAGCTCCCGGGACAGGGCGGTGAATGAGCAGTTCTTC.

CDR3 in amino acids: CASSRTGGASYEQYF. DNA of the CDR3: TGTGCCAGCAGTCGAACCGGGGGGGCCTCCTACGAGCAGTACTTC. The V and J genes are TRBV27 and TRBJ2-7; 8 nucleotides match TRBD2. Germline V gives CDR1 MNHEY, CDR2 SMNVEV (reference sequence). With 5 bases clipped from V and 0 bases from J, the junction kept 6 bases outside the gene matches. This CDR3 has 15 amino acids.

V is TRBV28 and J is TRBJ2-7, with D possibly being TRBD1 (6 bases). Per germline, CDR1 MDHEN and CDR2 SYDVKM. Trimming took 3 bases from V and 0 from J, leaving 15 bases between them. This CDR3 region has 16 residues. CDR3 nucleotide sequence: TGTGCCAGCAGTTTCGGCGGCAGGGGTGGCTCCTACGAGCAGTACTTC. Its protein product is CASSFGGRGGSYEQYF.

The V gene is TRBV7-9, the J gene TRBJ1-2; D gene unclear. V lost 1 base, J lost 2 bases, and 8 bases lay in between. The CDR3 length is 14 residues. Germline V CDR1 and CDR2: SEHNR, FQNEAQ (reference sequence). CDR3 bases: TGTGCCAGCAGCTTAGTAACGCGGAACTATGGCTACACCTTC. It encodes CASSLVTRNYGYTF. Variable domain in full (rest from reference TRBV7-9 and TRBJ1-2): DTGVSQNPRHKITKRGQNVTFRCDPISEHNRLYWYRQTLGQGPEFLTYFQNEAQLEKSRLLSDRFSAERPKGSFSTLEIQRTEQGDSAMYLCASSLVTRNYGYTFGSGTRLTVV.

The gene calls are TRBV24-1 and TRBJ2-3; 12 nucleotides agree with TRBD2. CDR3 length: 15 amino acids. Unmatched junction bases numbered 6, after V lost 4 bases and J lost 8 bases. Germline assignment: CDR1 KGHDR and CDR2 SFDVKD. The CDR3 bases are TGTGCCACCAGTGAACTAGCGGGGGGACAAGGTACGCAGTATTTT. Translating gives CATSELAGGQGTQYF.

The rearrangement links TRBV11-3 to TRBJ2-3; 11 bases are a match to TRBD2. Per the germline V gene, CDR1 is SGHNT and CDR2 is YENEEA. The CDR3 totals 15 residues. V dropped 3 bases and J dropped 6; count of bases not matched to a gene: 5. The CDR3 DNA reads TGTGCCAGCAGCTTGGGACTAGCGGCGGGGGATACGCAGTATTTT. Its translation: CASSLGLAAGDTQYF.

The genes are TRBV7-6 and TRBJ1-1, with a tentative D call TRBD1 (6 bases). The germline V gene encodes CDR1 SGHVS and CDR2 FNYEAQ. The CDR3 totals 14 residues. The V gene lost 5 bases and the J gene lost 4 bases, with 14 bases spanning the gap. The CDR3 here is CASSQEARGTEAFF. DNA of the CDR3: TGTGCCAGCAGCCAAGAGGCCAGGGGCACTGAAGCTTTCTTT.

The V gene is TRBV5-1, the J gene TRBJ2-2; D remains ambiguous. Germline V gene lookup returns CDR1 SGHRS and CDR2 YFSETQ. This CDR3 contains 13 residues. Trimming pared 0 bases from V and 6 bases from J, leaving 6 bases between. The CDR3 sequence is CASSLAEAGELFF. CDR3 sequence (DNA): TGCGCCAGCAGCTTGGCCGAGGCCGGGGAGCTGTTTTTT.

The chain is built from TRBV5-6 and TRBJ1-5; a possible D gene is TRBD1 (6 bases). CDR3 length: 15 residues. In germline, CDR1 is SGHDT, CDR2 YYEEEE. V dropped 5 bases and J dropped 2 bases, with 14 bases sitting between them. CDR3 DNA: TGTGCCAGCAGTTGGGGACACCTGGGCAATCAGCCCCAGCATTTT. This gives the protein CASSWGHLGNQPQHF.

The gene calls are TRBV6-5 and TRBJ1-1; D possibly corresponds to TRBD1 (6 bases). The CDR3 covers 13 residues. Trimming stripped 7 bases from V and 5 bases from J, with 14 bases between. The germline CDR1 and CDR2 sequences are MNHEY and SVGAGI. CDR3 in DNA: TGTGCCAGCATCTCCCTAGGGGGAACTGAAGCTTTCTTT. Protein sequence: CASISLGGTEAFF.

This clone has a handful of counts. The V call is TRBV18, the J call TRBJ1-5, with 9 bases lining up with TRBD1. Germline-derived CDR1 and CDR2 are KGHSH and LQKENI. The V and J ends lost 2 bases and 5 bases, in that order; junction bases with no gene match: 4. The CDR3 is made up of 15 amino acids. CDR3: CASSPGTGGYQPQHF. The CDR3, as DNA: TGTGCCAGCTCACCAGGAACAGGGGGCTATCAGCCCCAGCATTTT.

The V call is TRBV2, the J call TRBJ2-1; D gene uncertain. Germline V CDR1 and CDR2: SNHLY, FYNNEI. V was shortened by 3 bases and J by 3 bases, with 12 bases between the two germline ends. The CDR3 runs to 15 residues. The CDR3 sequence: CASSDDTTLYNEQFF. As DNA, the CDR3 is TGTGCCAGCAGTGACGACACCACGCTCTACAATGAGCAGTTCTTC.

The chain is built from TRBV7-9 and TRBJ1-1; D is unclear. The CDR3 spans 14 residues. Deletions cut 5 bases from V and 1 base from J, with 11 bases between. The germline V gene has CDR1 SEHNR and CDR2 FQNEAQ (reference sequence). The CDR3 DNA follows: TGTGCCAGCAGCACCCTGACACGGAACACTGAAGCTTTCTTT. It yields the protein CASSTLTRNTEAFF.

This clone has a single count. CDR3 sequence (DNA): TGTGCCAGCAGCTTCGGAGGGACAGTAGAGACCCAGTACTTC. This translates into CASSFGGTVETQYF. The chain is built from TRBV5-4 and TRBJ2-5; weak D call: TRBD1 (7 bases). Germline-derived CDR1 and CDR2 are SGHNT and YYREEE (reference sequence). Trimming left V 2 bases short and J 4 bases short, with 12 bases between. This CDR3 is built from 14 residues.

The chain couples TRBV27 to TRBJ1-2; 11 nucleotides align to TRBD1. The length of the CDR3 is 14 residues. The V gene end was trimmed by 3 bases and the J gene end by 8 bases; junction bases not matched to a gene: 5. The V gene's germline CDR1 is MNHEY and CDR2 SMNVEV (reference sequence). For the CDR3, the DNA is TGTGCCAGCAGTTTGGACAGGGGGCGGGGAGGCTACACCTTC. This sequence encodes CASSLDRGRGGYTF.

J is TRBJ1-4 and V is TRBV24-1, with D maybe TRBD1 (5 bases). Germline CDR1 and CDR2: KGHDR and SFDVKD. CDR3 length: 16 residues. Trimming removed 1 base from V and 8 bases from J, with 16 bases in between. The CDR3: CATSDLNQGLGEKLFF. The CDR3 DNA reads TGTGCCACCAGTGATTTAAATCAGGGCCTTGGAGAAAAACTGTTTTTT.

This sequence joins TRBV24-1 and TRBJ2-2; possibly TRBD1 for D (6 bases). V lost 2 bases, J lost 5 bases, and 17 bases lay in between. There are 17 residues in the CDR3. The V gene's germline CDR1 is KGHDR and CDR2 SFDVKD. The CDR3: CATSDSRSGTFTGELFF. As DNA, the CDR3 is TGTGCCACCAGTGATTCCCGCTCCGGGACATTTACCGGGGAGCTGTTTTTT.

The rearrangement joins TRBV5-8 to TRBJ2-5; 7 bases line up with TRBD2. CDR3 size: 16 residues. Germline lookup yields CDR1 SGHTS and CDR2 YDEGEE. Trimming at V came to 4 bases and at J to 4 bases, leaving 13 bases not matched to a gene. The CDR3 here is CASSLWGGPRRETQYF. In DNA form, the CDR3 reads TGTGCCAGCAGCCTTTGGGGAGGGCCCCGACGAGAGACCCAGTACTTC.

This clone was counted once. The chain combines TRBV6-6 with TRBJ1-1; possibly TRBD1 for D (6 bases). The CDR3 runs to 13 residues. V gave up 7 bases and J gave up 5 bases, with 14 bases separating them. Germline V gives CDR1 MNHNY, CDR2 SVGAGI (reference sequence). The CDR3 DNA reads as TGTGCCAGCATCATACAGGGTAAGACTGAAGCTTTCTTT. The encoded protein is CASIIQGKTEAFF.

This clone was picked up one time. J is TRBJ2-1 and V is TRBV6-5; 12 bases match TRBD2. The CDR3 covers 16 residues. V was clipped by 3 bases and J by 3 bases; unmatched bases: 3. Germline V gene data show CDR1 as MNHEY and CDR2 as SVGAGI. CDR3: CASSYGLAGFYNEQFF. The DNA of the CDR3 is TGTGCCAGCAGTTATGGACTAGCGGGATTCTACAATGAGCAGTTCTTC.

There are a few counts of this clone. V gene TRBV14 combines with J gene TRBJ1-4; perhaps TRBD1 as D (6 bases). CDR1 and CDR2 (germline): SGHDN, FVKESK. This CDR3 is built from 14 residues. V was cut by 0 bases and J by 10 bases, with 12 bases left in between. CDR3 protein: CASSQDLGAVKLFF. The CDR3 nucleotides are TGTGCCAGCAGCCAAGATTTGGGGGCCGTAAAACTGTTTTTT.

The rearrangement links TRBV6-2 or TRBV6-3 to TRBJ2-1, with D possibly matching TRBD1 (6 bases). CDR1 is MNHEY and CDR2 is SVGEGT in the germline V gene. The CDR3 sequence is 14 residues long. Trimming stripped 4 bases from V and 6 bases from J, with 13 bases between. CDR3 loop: CASSWGPFGNEQFF. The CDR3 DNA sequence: TGTGCCAGCAGTTGGGGGCCCTTTGGCAATGAGCAGTTCTTC.

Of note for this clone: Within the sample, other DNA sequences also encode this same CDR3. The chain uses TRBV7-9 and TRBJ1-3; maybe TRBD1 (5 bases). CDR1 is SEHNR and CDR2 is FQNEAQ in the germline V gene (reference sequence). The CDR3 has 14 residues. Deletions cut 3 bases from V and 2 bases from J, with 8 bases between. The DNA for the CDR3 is TGTGCCAGCAGCTTGCAGGGAACTGGAAACACCATATATTTT. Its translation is CASSLQGTGNTIYF.

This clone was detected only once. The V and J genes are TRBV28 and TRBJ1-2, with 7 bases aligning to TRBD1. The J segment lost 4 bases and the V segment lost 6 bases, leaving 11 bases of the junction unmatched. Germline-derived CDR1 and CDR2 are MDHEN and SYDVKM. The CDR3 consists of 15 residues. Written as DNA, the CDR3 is TGTGCCAGCAGGGGTTCAGGACAGGAAGTCTATGGCTACACCTTC. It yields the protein CASRGSGQEVYGYTF.

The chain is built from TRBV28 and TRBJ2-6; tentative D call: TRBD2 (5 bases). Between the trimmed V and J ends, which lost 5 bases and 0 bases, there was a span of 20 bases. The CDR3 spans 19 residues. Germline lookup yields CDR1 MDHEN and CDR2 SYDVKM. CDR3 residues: CASSAPRRGLSSGANVLTF. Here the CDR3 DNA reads TGTGCCAGCAGTGCCCCCCGACGAGGGCTCAGCTCTGGGGCCAACGTCCTGACTTTC.